The sequence of this TCR beta chain was determined in a study of T-cell reconstitution after alpha-beta-depleted transplantation in children. Library preparation (for TCRbeta) was performed with unique molecular identifiers. TCRdb reanalysed the PCR reads using MiXCR and keeps one entry per CDR3 protein. Of under 140,000 distinct CDR3 sequences in the sample, 10% are singletons; the top ten hold 8%. In regard to this clonotype: This clone may be a read error of a much larger clone one base away.

This receptor was identified in a human donor who donated a stem cell graft to a child with acute lymphoblastic leukemia. The input for sequencing was PBMCs from the stem cell graft donor, taken from the stem cell graft.

For the CDR3, the DNA is TGTGCCAGCACCTCTACCACAGGGTCAGGTGGCGGCTACACCTTC. Its protein is CASTSTTGSGGGYTF. The V gene is TRBV7-1, the J gene TRBJ1-2; tentative D call: TRBD1 (6 bases). TRBV7-1 is classed as an ORF, of uncertain function. The length of the CDR3 is 15 residues. The V end lost 7 bases, the J end lost 8 bases, and 23 bases lay between the germline ends.